These 21 T cell receptor beta chains were sequenced from one sample in a study of blood T cells in healthy people across ages. The authors ran a second PCR of about 7 to 11 cycles using a sample-barcoded 5' primer and a J-beta primer mix. TCRdb independently ran MiXCR on the 5' RACE reads; one entry per CDR3 protein. The table includes 600,000 to 800,000 distinct CDR3 sequences, approximately 52% detected once. Sample: blood. The source of these receptors is a woman older than 75 in good health.

This chain joins TRBV24-1 and TRBJ2-3; D is possibly TRBD1 or TRBD2 (5 bases each). This CDR3 region has 16 residues. Germline V CDR1 and CDR2: KGHDR, SFDVKD. V lost 3 bases and J lost 0, with 12 bases in between. CDR3 in DNA: TGTGCCACCAGTGATCCAGGGACGGATAGCACAGATACGCAGTATTTT. Residues: CATSDPGTDSTDTQYF.

This clonotype has ten or more counts. The chain is built from TRBV11-2 and TRBJ2-1; 7 bases line up with TRBD2. J was trimmed by 4 bases and V by 1 base; bases with no gene match: 1. The CDR3 extends over 14 amino acids. The germline CDR1 and CDR2 sequences are SGHAT and FQNNGV. The CDR3 is CASSLASGYNEQFF. As DNA, the CDR3 is TGTGCCAGCAGCTTAGCTAGCGGTTACAATGAGCAGTTCTTC. Full variable domain (rest looked up from reference TRBV11-2 and TRBJ2-1): EAGVAQSPRYKIIEKRQSVAFWCNPISGHATLYWYQQILGQGPKLLIQFQNNGVVDDSQLPKDRFSAERLKGVDSTLKIQPAKLEDSAVYLCASSLASGYNEQFFGPGTRLTVL.

There are many counts of this clonotype. The chain is built from TRBV6-6 and TRBJ2-4, with D possibly matching TRBD1 (6 bases). The ends were cut back, 0 bases at V and 0 bases at J, with 9 bases in the middle. In germline, CDR1 is MNHNY, CDR2 SVGAGI (reference sequence). The CDR3 is 16 residues long. The CDR3 DNA sequence: TGTGCCAGCAGTTACTCGACAGGCCTAGCCAAAAACATTCAGTACTTC. Translation gives CASSYSTGLAKNIQYF.

This clonotype was recorded many times. V is TRBV2 and J is TRBJ2-1; D gene ambiguous. The length of the CDR3 is 17 residues. Germline-derived CDR1 and CDR2 are SNHLY and FYNNEI. Trimming took off 4 bases at V and 1 base at J, with 17 bases between the two ends. The CDR3, as DNA: TGTGCCAGCAGTGGCCCGACTCCCCTGTGGTCCTACAATGAGCAGTTCTTC. This translates into CASSGPTPLWSYNEQFF.

V gene TRBV6-6 combines with J gene TRBJ2-3; D perhaps matches TRBD1 (6 bases). Trimming left V 6 bases short and J 4 bases short, with 17 bases between. Germline assignment: CDR1 MNHNY and CDR2 SVGAGI (reference sequence). The CDR3 consists of 15 residues. The CDR3 DNA sequence: TGTGCCAGCAGCGGGCAGGGGATGAGCGCAGATACGCAGTATTTT. Encoded protein: CASSGQGMSADTQYF.

This chain joins TRBV12-3 or TRBV12-4 and TRBJ2-5, with 9 bases fitting TRBD1. After removal of 1 base from V and 13 bases from J, the junction contained 4 bases not matched to a gene. This CDR3 has 12 residues. The CDR3 DNA follows: TGTGCCAGCAGTTTAGGGGACAGGGCTGCGTACTTC. This codes for CASSLGDRAAYF.

This clonotype was detected a few times. This clone may be a read error of a much larger clone one base away. The chain links TRBV4-1 to TRBJ2-1; D not resolved. CDR3 size: 12 residues. V lost 3 bases, J lost 9 bases, and 9 bases lay in between. The V gene's germline CDR1 is MGHRA and CDR2 YSYEKL. Written as DNA, the CDR3 is TGCGCCAGCAGCCAGGGGTTTGGTGAGCAGTTCTTC. This codes for CASSQGFGEQFF.

For this clonotype: A single base separates this from a much larger clone, so it may be a read error. The rearrangement joins TRBV27 to TRBJ1-1; a possible D gene is TRBD1 (5 bases). Germline V CDR1 and CDR2: MNHEY, SMNVEV (reference sequence). The CDR3 spans 15 residues. V lost 7 bases to trimming and J lost 4 bases, with 19 bases between them. CDR3 sequence reads: CASIPRGRLGTEAFF. DNA of the CDR3: TGTGCCAGCATACCACGGGGGAGGTTGGGCACTGAAGCTTTCTTT.

V and J are TRBV20-1 and TRBJ2-5, with a possible D match to TRBD2 (7 bases). TRBJ2-7 explains the end of the DNA better; the J call may be wrong. This CDR3 has 15 residues. The germline CDR1 and CDR2 sequences are DFQATT and SNEGSKA (reference sequence). The CDR3, as DNA: TGCAGTGCTAGACGGACGGGGAGGGGGAACTACGAGCAGTACTTC. As protein: CSARRTGRGNYEQYF.

This clonotype was counted many times. The chain's CDR3 is CASSRDSSHYGYTF. Written as DNA, the CDR3 is TGTGCCAGCAGCCGGGACTCCTCTCATTATGGCTACACCTTC. The chain links TRBV3-1 to TRBJ1-2; D might be TRBD1 (5 bases). The CDR3 consists of 14 residues. V was trimmed by 4 bases and J by 5 bases, leaving 14 bases between them. CDR1 is LGHDT and CDR2 is YNNKEL in the germline V gene (reference sequence).

The chain couples TRBV6-5 to TRBJ2-5; TRBD1 is a possible D gene (6 bases). V lost 2 bases and J 11 bases, leaving 15 bases between the germline ends. Per the germline V gene, CDR1 is MNHEY and CDR2 is SVGAGI. There are 13 residues in the CDR3. Here the CDR3 reads CASSYTKSGVQYF. CDR3 bases: TGTGCCAGCAGTTACACTAAGTCAGGGGTTCAGTACTTC.

Details on this clonotype: A read error may account for a junction end that differs from germline. The chain combines TRBV7-2 with TRBJ2-5; D remains ambiguous. This CDR3 contains 13 residues. Germline assignment: CDR1 SGHTA and CDR2 FQGNSA. The CDR3 reads CAGSFRVRGEQYF. The CDR3 DNA sequence: TGTGCCGGCAGCTTCCGCGTCCGTGGTGAGCAGTACTTC.

This chain joins TRBV7-9 and TRBJ1-2; D possibly corresponds to TRBD1 (5 bases). Between the trimmed V and J ends, which lost 0 bases and 2 bases, there was a span of 13 bases. Germline V gene data show CDR1 as SEHNR and CDR2 as FQNEAQ (reference sequence). There are 16 residues in the CDR3. The CDR3 coding sequence is TGTGCCAGCAGCTTAGCTTCGATGGAGGGGAACTATGGCTACACCTTC. It encodes CASSLASMEGNYGYTF. Full variable domain (outside the CDR3, taken from reference TRBV7-9 and TRBJ1-2): DTGVSQNPRHKITKRGQNVTFRCDPISEHNRLYWYRQTLGQGPEFLTYFQNEAQLEKSRLLSDRFSAERPKGSFSTLEIQRTEQGDSAMYLCASSLASMEGNYGYTFGSGTRLTVV.

The chain is built from TRBV28 and TRBJ2-7; perhaps TRBD2 as D (6 bases). Trimming removed 6 bases from V and 4 bases from J, with 19 bases in between. The CDR3 is 15 amino acids. Germline V gene sequence: CDR1 MDHEN, CDR2 SYDVKM. The DNA for the CDR3 is TGTGCCAGCAGCCCTATAGGAGGGATGGATTACGAGCAGTACTTC. Its translation: CASSPIGGMDYEQYF.

The chain links TRBV7-2 to TRBJ2-5, with a possible D match to TRBD2 (7 bases). Trimming removed 1 base at V and 5 bases at J, with 14 bases between. CDR1 SGHTA and CDR2 FQGNSA come from the germline V gene. This CDR3 has 15 amino acids. In DNA form, the CDR3 reads TGTGCCAGCAGCTTAGTAGGGGGGGCCGTGGAGACCCAGTACTTC. Translating it yields CASSLVGGAVETQYF.

The chain combines TRBV28 with TRBJ2-7; TRBD1 aligns across 9 bases. Germline-derived CDR1 and CDR2 are MDHEN and SYDVKM. V trimming: 5 bases; J trimming: 0 bases; junction bases outside the gene matches: 2. This CDR3 has 14 residues. This CDR3 reads CASSMTGGSYEQYF. The CDR3 DNA follows: TGTGCCAGCAGTATGACAGGGGGCTCCTACGAGCAGTACTTC.

The chain links TRBV7-9 to TRBJ2-5, with TRBD2 matching 8 bases. The CDR3 is made up of 14 amino acids. Germline V gives CDR1 SEHNR, CDR2 FQNEAQ (reference sequence). J gave up 5 bases and V 5 bases, and 7 bases lay outside the gene matches. DNA of the CDR3: TGTGCCAGCAGCGTTAGCGGGGCAGAGGAGACCCAGTACTTC. Protein: CASSVSGAEETQYF.

This clonotype was seen a handful of times. This chain uses TRBV20-1 with TRBJ2-3, with D possibly matching TRBD2 (6 bases). The CDR3 runs 15 residues. Germline V gene lookup returns CDR1 DFQATT and CDR2 SNEGSKA (reference sequence). Trimming shortened V by 5 bases and J by 4 bases, and 19 bases separated the two germline ends. CDR3: CSASIPAGLSDTQYF. CDR3 nucleotide sequence: TGCAGTGCTTCTATACCCGCGGGACTCTCAGATACGCAGTATTTT.

On this clonotype: Relative to the germline gene, one junction end is altered; a read error may explain this. The chain joins TRBV20-1 to TRBJ2-2; the match to TRBD2 covers 9 bases. The germline gives CDR1 DFQATT, CDR2 SNEGSKA (reference sequence). CDR3 length equals 21 residues. The CDR3 DNA sequence: TGCAGTGCCAGAGATCGGCGAAGGGGAGCTTTTACTAGCGGGCGCGCCGGGGAGCTGTTTTTT. This sequence encodes CSARDRRRGAFTSGRAGELFF.

The chain recombines TRBV6-1 with TRBJ1-1; D is perhaps TRBD1 (5 bases). The length of the CDR3 is 14 residues. The V gene's germline CDR1 is MNHNS and CDR2 SASEGT. The V end lost 7 bases, the J end lost 1 base, and 13 bases lay between the germline ends. The CDR3 loop is CASMRTSGNTEAFF. The CDR3 DNA reads as TGTGCCAGCATGCGGACATCAGGGAACACTGAAGCTTTCTTT.

This clonotype was counted only a few times. The V gene is TRBV6-1, the J gene TRBJ1-5; unclear D gene. Looked up from germline, CDR1 is MNHNS and CDR2 is SASEGT. Trimming shortened V by 5 bases and J by 5 bases, and 13 bases separated the two germline ends. The length of the CDR3 is 14 residues. Here the CDR3 DNA reads TGTGCCAGCAGTCCCCGGGCGAGGGATCAGCCCCAGCATTTT. Translated, it gives CASSPRARDQPQHF.